Listed here are 28 T cell receptor beta chains from one sample, sequenced in a study of vaccination and CD4 T cells after COVID-19. Cultured CD4+ T-cell DNA underwent Oncomine TCR Beta short-read sequencing. TCRdb fed the PCR reads into MiXCR, producing one record per CDR3 protein. The sample carries some 16,000 distinct CDR3 sequences, approximately 53% recorded once. Their antigens remain unidentified. The sample's treatment: roughly 10-day PBMC culture with coronavirus spike peptide pools or control peptides (ViraFEST assay). The sequencing input was CD4+ T cells from blood, cultured in vitro. The receptors stem from a human donor who had recovered from COVID-19.

The rearrangement uses TRBV27 and TRBJ2-3; D may be TRBD1 or TRBD2 (5 bases each). V was trimmed by 6 bases and J by 1 base, leaving 23 bases between them. The CDR3 is 18 amino acids. Germline V CDR1 and CDR2: MNHEY, SMNVEV (reference sequence). CDR3 sequence (DNA): TGTGCCAGCAGCCGCTATCAGGGAGCCTCCTGGGGCACAGATACGCAGTATTTT. It is translated as CASSRYQGASWGTDTQYF.

The V call is TRBV6-4, the J call TRBJ1-2; D uncertain. Germline loops: CDR1 MRHNA, CDR2 SNTAGT. The V and J ends lost 6 bases and 0 bases respectively, with 17 bases between them. The CDR3 is 16 residues long. CDR3 coding DNA: TGTGCCAGCAGAGAACAGAGCTTACACTCTAACTATGGCTACACCTTC. As protein: CASREQSLHSNYGYTF.

The V gene is TRBV5-4, the J gene TRBJ1-2, with TRBD1 identical over 8 bases. The CDR3 sequence is 14 residues long. Germline V gives CDR1 SGHNT, CDR2 YYREEE (reference sequence). V lost 6 bases and J lost 4; bases outside the gene matches: 8. The CDR3, as DNA: TGTGCCAGCAACCCGGGACAGGTATCCTATGGCTACACCTTC. As protein: CASNPGQVSYGYTF.

V gene TRBV27 combines with J gene TRBJ2-3; possibly TRBD2 for D (6 bases). Germline CDR1 and CDR2: MNHEY and SMNVEV (reference sequence). Trimming stripped 2 bases from V and 3 bases from J, with 12 bases between. The length of the CDR3 is 15 residues. CDR3: CASSLRRGPTDTQYF. The DNA for the CDR3 is TGTGCCAGCAGTTTAAGGCGGGGACCTACAGATACGCAGTATTTT.

This chain links TRBV4-3 with TRBJ1-1, with 7 bases matching TRBD1. Germline-derived CDR1 and CDR2 are LGHNA and YSLEER. With V trimmed by 0 bases and J by 4 bases, 5 bases remained unmatched. This CDR3 has 15 residues. As DNA, the CDR3 is TGCGCCAGCAGCCAAGATTCGGCAGGGGGCACTGAAGCTTTCTTT. Translation gives CASSQDSAGGTEAFF.

The genes are TRBV14 and TRBJ1-2; tentatively, D is TRBD1 (6 bases). Trimming pared 5 bases from V and 6 bases from J, leaving 19 bases between. Germline V gives CDR1 SGHDN, CDR2 FVKESK. There are 15 residues in the CDR3. CDR3 nucleotide sequence: TGTGCCAGCAGCAAAAGGGGGACTCCCACGAATGGCTACACCTTC. Encoded protein: CASSKRGTPTNGYTF.

CDR3 sequence reads: CASRDRGNSYEQYF. As DNA, the CDR3 is TGTGCCAGTAGGGACAGGGGGAATTCCTACGAGCAGTACTTC. The chain links TRBV19 to TRBJ2-7; 10 nucleotides agree with TRBD1. The ends lost 6 bases at V and 1 base at J; junction bases unmatched: 3. Germline V gene lookup returns CDR1 LNHDA and CDR2 SQIVND (reference sequence). The CDR3 contains 14 residues.

V usage is TRBV5-1 and J usage is TRBJ2-1; TRBD1 aligns across 9 bases. The CDR3 has 18 residues. CDR1 is SGHRS and CDR2 is YFSETQ in the germline V gene. Trimming took 3 bases from V and 0 from J; bases not matched to a gene: 10. The CDR3 region has the DNA TGCGCCAGCAGCTGGGGGACAGGGACGACCCGCTCCTACAATGAGCAGTTCTTC. It yields the protein CASSWGTGTTRSYNEQFF.

The rearrangement joins TRBV5-1 to TRBJ1-1; possible D gene TRBD1, 6 bases. From germline, CDR1 is SGHRS and CDR2 YFSETQ. This CDR3 is 15 amino acids long. The V and J ends lost 7 bases and 3 bases respectively, with 19 bases between them. CDR3 region: CASRRGGAGDTEAFF. The CDR3 DNA is TGCGCCAGCCGACGGGGGGGCGCGGGGGACACTGAAGCTTTCTTT.

The CDR3 nucleotides read TGTGCCAGCAGTTACCGTCGGAACTATGGCTACACCTTC. This encodes CASSYRRNYGYTF. The genes are TRBV6-5 and TRBJ1-2; D not certain. Trimming left V 2 bases short and J 2 bases short, with 6 bases between. Germline assignment: CDR1 MNHEY and CDR2 SVGAGI. The CDR3 covers 13 residues.

The chain links TRBV5-1 to TRBJ2-1, with TRBD2 as a possible D gene (5 bases). Germline values: CDR1 SGHRS, CDR2 YFSETQ. The V gene lost 0 bases and the J gene lost 3 bases, with 10 bases spanning the gap. This CDR3 is 15 amino acids long. CDR3 protein: CASSLVVAGYNEQFF. DNA of the CDR3: TGCGCCAGCAGCTTGGTGGTGGCGGGCTACAATGAGCAGTTCTTC.

V gene TRBV28 combines with J gene TRBJ2-7; a weak D match, TRBD1 (5 bases). CDR3 length equals 14 residues. V lost 4 bases to trimming and J lost 2 bases, with 12 bases between them. The germline gives CDR1 MDHEN, CDR2 SYDVKM. The CDR3 bases are TGTGCCAGCAGTTCCCCCAGGGTTACCTACGAGCAGTACTTC. Encoded protein: CASSSPRVTYEQYF.

This chain connects TRBV28 to TRBJ1-5; D is unresolved. CDR1 MDHEN and CDR2 SYDVKM come from the germline V gene. V was shortened by 6 bases and J by 1 base, with 16 bases between the two germline ends. The CDR3 totals 16 residues. The CDR3 sequence is CASRSHGSLSNQPQHF. Here the CDR3 DNA reads TGTGCCAGCAGATCTCATGGGTCCCTCAGCAATCAGCCCCAGCATTTT.

The V and J genes are TRBV12-1 and TRBJ1-6; TRBD1, the table's D call, lacks a check against the DNA. TRBV12-1 is a listed pseudogene. This CDR3 is 17 amino acids long. CDR3 sequence: CASSFPRQGLDNSPLHF. CDR3 nucleotides: TGTGCCAGCAGCTTTCCCAGACAGGGTTTAGATAATTCACCCCTCCACTTT.

The chain recombines TRBV12-3 or TRBV12-4 with TRBJ1-2; D may be TRBD1 (6 bases). V lost 5 bases, J lost 5 bases, and 15 bases lay in between. The CDR3 contains 14 residues. Here the CDR3 reads CASSQNRVRYGYTF. CDR3 in DNA: TGTGCCAGCAGTCAGAACAGGGTTCGGTATGGCTACACCTTC.

This clonotype was seen a single time. V is TRBV28 and J is TRBJ1-2; TRBD1 agrees at 8 bases. The CDR3 runs to 14 residues. Per the germline V gene, CDR1 is MDHEN and CDR2 is SYDVKM. V gave up 4 bases and J gave up 6 bases; unmatched junction bases: 7. For the CDR3, the DNA is TGTGCCAGCAGTTCTAACAGGGGACAGGATGGCTACACCTTC. Translating gives CASSSNRGQDGYTF.

V usage is TRBV4-1 and J usage is TRBJ2-5; 10 bases line up with TRBD1. In germline, CDR1 is MGHRA, CDR2 YSYEKL. With 4 bases clipped from V and 4 bases from J, the junction kept 6 bases outside the gene matches. The CDR3 runs to 15 residues. CDR3 protein: CASSLPGQGRETQYF. The CDR3 nucleotides read TGCGCCAGCAGCCTACCGGGACAGGGGAGAGAGACCCAGTACTTC.

V and J are TRBV5-1 and TRBJ1-4, with D perhaps TRBD1 (6 bases). CDR3 size: 13 residues. V was clipped by 4 bases and J by 10 bases, with 14 bases between them. Germline V CDR1 and CDR2: SGHRS, YFSETQ. The CDR3 DNA sequence: TGCGCCAGCAGCGATGGGACACACGGAAAACTGTTTTTT. It encodes CASSDGTHGKLFF.

The chain is built from TRBV5-1 and TRBJ2-3; 8 bases align to TRBD2. V was pared by 2 bases and J by 2 bases, with 4 bases of the junction left unmatched. Looked up from germline, CDR1 is SGHRS and CDR2 is YFSETQ. CDR3 length: 15 residues. Here the CDR3 DNA reads TGCGCCAGCAGCTTCACAGCGGGAGACACAGATACGCAGTATTTT. The encoded protein is CASSFTAGDTDTQYF. Using reference TRBV5-1 and TRBJ2-3 for the parts outside the CDR3, the full variable domain is KAGVTQTPRYLIKTRGQQVTLSCSPISGHRSVSWYQQTPGQGLQFLFEYFSETQRNKGNFPGRFSGRQFSNSRSEMNVSTLELGDSALYLCASSFTAGDTDTQYFGPGTRLTVL.

The V gene is TRBV7-6, the J gene TRBJ2-2; a weak D match, TRBD2 (5 bases). Per the germline V gene, CDR1 is SGHVS and CDR2 is FNYEAQ. The CDR3 has 12 residues. Trimming pared 3 bases from V and 6 bases from J, leaving 5 bases between. The CDR3 protein is CASSLEAGELFF. The DNA of the CDR3 is TGTGCCAGCAGCTTGGAGGCCGGGGAGCTGTTTTTT. Using reference TRBV7-6 and TRBJ2-2 for the parts outside the CDR3, the full variable domain is GAGVSQSPRYKVTKRGQDVALRCDPISGHVSLYWYRQALGQGPEFLTYFNYEAQQDKSGLPNDRFSAERPEGSISTLTIQRTEQRDSAMYRCASSLEAGELFFGEGSRLTVL.

In this sample, this clonotype turned up a few times. The chain has TRBV19 and TRBJ2-3, with 7 nucleotides matching TRBD2. Unmatched junction bases numbered 3, after V lost 5 bases and J lost 1 base. Germline CDR1 LNHDA, CDR2 SQIVND (reference sequence). The CDR3 spans 14 residues. This CDR3 is CASSQRGGTDTQYF. The CDR3 bases are TGTGCCAGTAGTCAGCGGGGAGGCACAGATACGCAGTATTTT.

In DNA form, the CDR3 reads TGTGCCACCAGTCAGATTCAGGGGGTTGGCACCGGGGAGCTGTTTTTT. This gives the protein CATSQIQGVGTGELFF. This rearrangement joins TRBV24-1 to TRBJ2-2; 7 bases agree with TRBD1. The germline gives CDR1 KGHDR, CDR2 SFDVKD. CDR3 length: 16 residues. With 6 bases clipped from V and 4 bases from J, the junction kept 10 bases outside the gene matches.

V gene TRBV29-1 combines with J gene TRBJ2-1; 8 bases fit TRBD1. The junction had 5 bases not matched to a gene; V was cut back by 3 bases and J by 4 bases. Germline V gene data show CDR1 as SQVTM and CDR2 as ANQGSEA. This CDR3 contains 14 residues. The CDR3 bases are TGCAGCGTTGATGCCAGGGGGCTGTACAATGAGCAGTTCTTC. Residues: CSVDARGLYNEQFF.

This clonotype was seen just once. The V and J genes are TRBV6-1 and TRBJ2-2; D ambiguous. Germline lookup yields CDR1 MNHNS and CDR2 SASEGT. V lost 6 bases and J 4 bases, leaving 12 bases between the germline ends. The CDR3 length is 14 residues. The CDR3 sequence: CASRDPRSTGELFF. The CDR3 DNA follows: TGTGCCAGCAGGGATCCACGGAGCACCGGGGAGCTGTTTTTT.

J is TRBJ1-1 and V is TRBV7-2, with a weak D call TRBD1 (6 bases). The CDR3 covers 15 residues. Trimming left V 0 bases short and J 5 bases short, with 13 bases between. Per germline, CDR1 SGHTA and CDR2 FQGNSA. In DNA, the CDR3 is TGTGCCAGCAGCTTAGCAGGGGGGGGGTGGACTGAAGCTTTCTTT. This sequence encodes CASSLAGGGWTEAFF.

This sequence joins TRBV20-1 and TRBJ1-3; D gene ambiguous. Trimming removed 3 bases from V and 0 bases from J, with 18 bases in between. The germline gives CDR1 DFQATT, CDR2 SNEGSKA (reference sequence). The CDR3 is made up of 17 amino acids. The CDR3 spells CSARSLLETNSGNTIYF. The CDR3 bases are TGCAGTGCTAGGAGTTTGTTAGAGACAAACTCTGGAAACACCATATATTTT.

The table lists this clonotype with a few counts. Germline and junction disagree at one end, which may indicate a read error. The chain uses TRBV29-1 and TRBJ1-1; 8 nucleotides match TRBD1. The germline V gene encodes CDR1 SQVTM and CDR2 ANQGSEA. This CDR3 region has 13 residues. The chain's CDR3 is CSAQGQANAEAFF. DNA of the CDR3: TGCAGCGCCCAGGGACAGGCGAACGCTGAAGCTTTCTTT.

The chain recombines TRBV2 with TRBJ1-5, with D perhaps matching TRBD1 (5 bases). V lost 3 bases to trimming and J lost 0 bases, with 15 bases between them. This CDR3 region has 17 residues. The germline V gene encodes CDR1 SNHLY and CDR2 FYNNEI. This CDR3 reads CASSDRVGHNSNQPQHF. CDR3 sequence (DNA): TGTGCCAGCAGTGACAGGGTCGGCCACAATAGCAATCAGCCCCAGCATTTT.